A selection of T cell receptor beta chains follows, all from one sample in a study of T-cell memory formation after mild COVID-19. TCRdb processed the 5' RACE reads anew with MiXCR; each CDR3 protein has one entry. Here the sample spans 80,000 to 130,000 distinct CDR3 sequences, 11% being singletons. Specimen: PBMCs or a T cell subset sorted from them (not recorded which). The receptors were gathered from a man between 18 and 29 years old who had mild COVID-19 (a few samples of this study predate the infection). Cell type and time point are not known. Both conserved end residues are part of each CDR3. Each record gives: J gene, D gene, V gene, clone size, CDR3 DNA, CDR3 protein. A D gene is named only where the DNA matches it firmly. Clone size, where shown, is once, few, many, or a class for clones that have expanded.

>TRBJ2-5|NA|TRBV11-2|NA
TGTGCCAGCAGCACCAGGGACGGACGATGGGAGACCCAGTACTTC
CASSTRDGRWETQYF
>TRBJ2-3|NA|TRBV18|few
TGTGCCAGCTCACCATTTCCACCATCCGACACAGATACGCAGTATTTT
CASSPFPPSDTDTQYF
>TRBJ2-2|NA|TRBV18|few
TGTGCCAGCTCACCATTCGGTGCCAGGAACACCGGGGAGCTGTTTTTT
CASSPFGARNTGELFF
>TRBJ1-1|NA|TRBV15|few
TGTGCCACCAGCAGAGATCGAGGTTTCACTGAAGCTTTCTTT
CATSRDRGFTEAFF
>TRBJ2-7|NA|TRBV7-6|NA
TGTGCCAGCAGCCCTGGGTTTGACTACGAGCAGTACTTC
CASSPGFDYEQYF
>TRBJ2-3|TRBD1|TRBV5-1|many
TGCGCCAGCAGCTTGGAGGGACAGTACACAGATACGCAGTATTTT
CASSLEGQYTDTQYF
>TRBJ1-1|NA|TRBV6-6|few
TGTGCCAGCAGTATACAGGGCCGAGACGAAGCTTTCTTT
CASSIQGRDEAFF
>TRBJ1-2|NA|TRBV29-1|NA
TGCAGCTTTGCCCCTCTGGGGGTCGCGTATGGCTACACCTTC
CSFAPLGVAYGYTF
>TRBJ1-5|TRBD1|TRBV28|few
TGTGCCAGCAGTTTAAGGACAGGGGGCAATCAGCCCCAGCATTTT
CASSLRTGGNQPQHF
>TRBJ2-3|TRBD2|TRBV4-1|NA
TGCGCCAGCACCAAGGCTAGCGGGGGGGCTGGCGCAGATACGCAGTATTTT
CASTKASGGAGADTQYF
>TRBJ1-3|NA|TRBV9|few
TGTGCCAGCAGCGCGGCCGGAAGCTCTGGAAACACCATATATTTT
CASSAAGSSGNTIYF
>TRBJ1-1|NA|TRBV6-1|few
TGTGCCAGCAGTGAGCCACATCTTATGAACACTGAAGCTTTCTTT
CASSEPHLMNTEAFF
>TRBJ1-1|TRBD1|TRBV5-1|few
TGCGCCAGCAGCCCCCGGGACAGGGCTCCCCCTGAAGCTTTCTTT
CASSPRDRAPPEAFF
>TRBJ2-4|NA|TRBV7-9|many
TGTGCCAGCAGCTCCATGGGTCTAGAAGACATTCAGTACTTC
CASSSMGLEDIQYF
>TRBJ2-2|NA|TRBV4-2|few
TGTGCCAGCAGCCCCCCCCGACAGTCGACGAACACCGGGGAGCTGTTTTTT
CASSPPRQSTNTGELFF
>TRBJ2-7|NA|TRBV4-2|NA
TGTGCCAGCAGCCAAGAAGACTACGAGCAGTACTTC
CASSQEDYEQYF
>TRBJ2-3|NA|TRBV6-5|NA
TGTGCCAGCAGTTCGGCTTCTCCCGCCGATACGCAGTATTTT
CASSSASPADTQYF
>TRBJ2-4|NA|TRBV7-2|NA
TGTGCCAGCAGCGACGGTGACAGAGGCAAAAACATTCAGTACTTC
CASSDGDRGKNIQYF
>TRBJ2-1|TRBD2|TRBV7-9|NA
TGTGCCAGCAGCGAGGGGACTAGCGGGGGCCCCTACAATGAGCAGTTCTTC
CASSEGTSGGPYNEQFF
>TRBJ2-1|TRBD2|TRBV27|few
TGTGCCAGCAGTTTAAATTCGGGACTAGCGGGGAATGAGCAGTTCTTC
CASSLNSGLAGNEQFF
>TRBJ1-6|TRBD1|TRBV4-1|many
TGCGCCAGCAGCCAGGACAGGGAGCATAATTCACCCCTCCACTTT
CASSQDREHNSPLHF
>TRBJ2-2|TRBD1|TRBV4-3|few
TGCGCCAGCAGCCATCTTTTTACAGGGGACACACAGAACACCGGGGAGCTGTTTTTT
CASSHLFTGDTQNTGELFF
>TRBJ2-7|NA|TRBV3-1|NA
TGTGCCAGCAGCCATGAGACAGGCCTTGCCGAGCAGTACTTC
CASSHETGLAEQYF
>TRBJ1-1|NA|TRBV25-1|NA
TGTGCCAGCAGTGCGATTGCCCTGAACACTGAAGCTTTCTTT
CASSAIALNTEAFF
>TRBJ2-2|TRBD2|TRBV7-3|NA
TGTGCCAGCAGCCTCGCTAGCGGGGGCCCGAACACCGGGGAGCTGTTTTTT
CASSLASGGPNTGELFF
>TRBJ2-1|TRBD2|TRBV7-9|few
TGTGCCAGCAGCGCAGAGACTAGCGGGGGGGCCAGTTCCTACAATGAGCAGTTCTTC
CASSAETSGGASSYNEQFF
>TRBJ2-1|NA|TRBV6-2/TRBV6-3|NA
TGTGCCAGCAGTTACGTCCTAGAATACAATGAGCAGTTCTTC
CASSYVLEYNEQFF
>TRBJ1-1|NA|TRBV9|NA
TGTGCCAGCGGCGAGGGGACTGAAGCTTTCTTT
CASGEGTEAFF
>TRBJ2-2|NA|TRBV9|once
TGTGCCAGCGCCTCCAGGGACCTCACAAGGGGCACCGGGGAGCTGTTTTTT
CASASRDLTRGTGELFF
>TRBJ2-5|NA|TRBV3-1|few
TGTGCCAGCAGCCAAGGGCAGACCCAGTACTTC
CASSQGQTQYF
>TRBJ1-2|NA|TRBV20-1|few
TGCAGTGCTATCACAGACCTATCATTGAGCGGCTACACCTTC
CSAITDLSLSGYTF
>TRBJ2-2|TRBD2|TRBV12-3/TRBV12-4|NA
TGTGCCAGCACCAGAGGCGGGGGGGCGAACACCGGGGAGCTGTTTTTT
CASTRGGGANTGELFF
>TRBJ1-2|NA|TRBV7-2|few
TGTGCCAGCAGCTTCATGAAGGGTAGTTTCCGCTCTGGCTACACCTTC
CASSFMKGSFRSGYTF
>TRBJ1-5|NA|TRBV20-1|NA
TGCAGTGCTAGAGGTTTGGGGATTGAGGGTCAGCCCCAGCATTTT
CSARGLGIEGQPQHF
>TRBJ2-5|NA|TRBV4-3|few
TGCGCCAGCAGCCAAGATCCCACGAACACGGAGACCCAGTACTTC
CASSQDPTNTETQYF
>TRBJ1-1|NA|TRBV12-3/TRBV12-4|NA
TGTGCCAACACTAACACTGAAGCTTTCTTT
CANTNTEAFF
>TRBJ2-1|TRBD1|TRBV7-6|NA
TGTGCCAGCAGCCCACTTCCTGGGACAGGGTACAATGAGCAGTTCTTC
CASSPLPGTGYNEQFF
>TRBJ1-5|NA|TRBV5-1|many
TGTGCCAGCAGCCTGGGGGGGGATCAGCCCCAGCATTTT
CASSLGGDQPQHF
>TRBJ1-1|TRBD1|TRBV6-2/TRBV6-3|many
TGTGCCAGCAGTTACTCGACGGGACAGGGGATGATTGAAGCTTTCTTT
CASSYSTGQGMIEAFF
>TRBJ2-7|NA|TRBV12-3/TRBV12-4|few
TGTGCCAGCAGCAGAGCCGACTCCTACGAGCAGTACTTC
CASSRADSYEQYF